The 31 T cell receptor beta chains in this list originate from one sample, sequenced in a study of shared clonotypes between healthy human individuals. Assay used: immunoSEQ multiplex PCR; TCRdb lists only in-frame clones, some missing. Of about 300,000 clones listed, approximately 74% are singletons. Sequenced sample: memory CD4+ T cells sorted from blood. As for subset: CD45RA-negative fraction. Source of these receptors: a man aged 30-40 years in good health.

The chain is built from TRBV5-1 and TRBJ2-7; D unclear. The CDR3 length is 13 residues. The V and J ends lost 3 bases and 2 bases respectively, with 9 bases between them. The V gene's germline CDR1 is SGHRS and CDR2 YFSETQ. Written as DNA, the CDR3 is TGCGCCAGCAGCTCCCGTCCCACCTACGAGCAGTACTTC. This translates into CASSSRPTYEQYF.

This clone was observed a handful of times. The CDR3 DNA reads TGTGCCAGCAGTGTTGAGCGGGGGGCCTGGGGATACGAGCAGTACTTC. Amino acid sequence: CASSVERGAWGYEQYF. The genes are TRBV6-1 and TRBJ2-7; the match to TRBD2 covers 9 bases. V lost 4 bases to trimming and J lost 4 bases; unmatched junction nucleotides: 11. The germline gives CDR1 MNHNS, CDR2 SASEGT. CDR3 length: 16 residues.

This chain links TRBV5-1 with TRBJ2-6; the match to TRBD1 covers 9 bases. The germline gives CDR1 SGHRS, CDR2 YFSETQ. Trimming cost V 3 bases and J 2 bases; bases outside gene matches: 0. This CDR3 spans 15 amino acids. This CDR3 is CASSWDRAGANVLTF. CDR3 DNA: TGCGCCAGCAGCTGGGACAGGGCTGGGGCCAACGTCCTGACTTTC.

The V call is TRBV9, the J call TRBJ2-3, with 10 bases aligning to TRBD1. CDR1 and CDR2 (germline): SGDLS, YYNGEE. V was clipped by 3 bases and J by 6 bases; unmatched bases: 4. This CDR3 is built from 14 residues. The CDR3 nucleotides read TGTGCCAGCAGCGGACAGGGGGCAGGGGATACGCAGTATTTT. Residues: CASSGQGAGDTQYF.

This clone was seen ten or more times. V and J are TRBV28 and TRBJ1-2, with 8 nucleotides matching TRBD1. The length of the CDR3 is 13 residues. V was pared by 7 bases and J by 6 bases, with 7 bases of the junction left unmatched. Germline V gives CDR1 MDHEN, CDR2 SYDVKM. The CDR3 region is CASNLRGLDGYTF. CDR3 nucleotide sequence: TGTGCCAGCAACCTCAGGGGGCTTGATGGCTACACCTTC.

The J gene is TRBJ1-5, the V gene TRBV2; tentatively, D is TRBD1 (6 bases). Germline CDR1 is SNHLY and CDR2 is FYNNEI. The V gene lost 3 bases and the J gene lost 0 bases, with 15 bases spanning the gap. The CDR3 is 17 amino acids. Here the CDR3 DNA reads TGTGCCAGCAGTGATTTGGGGGGCGGGAATAGCAATCAGCCCCAGCATTTT. Its translation is CASSDLGGGNSNQPQHF.

This clone was counted once. The genes are TRBV10-3 and TRBJ1-1, with TRBD1 matching over 9 bases. CDR3 length: 13 amino acids. With 8 bases clipped from V and 3 bases from J, the junction kept 4 bases outside the gene matches. CDR1 ENHRY and CDR2 SYGVKD come from the germline V gene. The CDR3 here is CAIGDREYTEAFF. CDR3 sequence (DNA): TGTGCCATCGGGGACAGGGAATACACTGAAGCTTTCTTT.

This chain uses TRBV2 with TRBJ2-5; maybe TRBD2 (6 bases). The CDR3 length is 14 residues. Germline lookup yields CDR1 SNHLY and CDR2 FYNNEI. The ends were cut back, 7 bases at V and 5 bases at J, with 17 bases in the middle. CDR3 DNA sequence: TGTGCCAGCACAAGGGAGGATAAGTGGGAGACCCAGTACTTC. This translates into CASTREDKWETQYF.

This clone was seen more than once but under ten times. V and J are TRBV19 and TRBJ2-7; D gene uncertain. V was clipped by 3 bases and J by 0 bases, with 6 bases between them. This CDR3 is built from 13 residues. Looked up from germline, CDR1 is LNHDA and CDR2 is SQIVND (reference sequence). The CDR3 DNA is TGTGCCAGTAGTATCGTTAGCTCCTACGAGCAGTACTTC. Protein product: CASSIVSSYEQYF.

The V and J genes are TRBV9 and TRBJ2-6; 8 bases map to TRBD1. Trimming took 0 bases from V and 0 from J; bases not matched to a gene: 5. The CDR3 sequence is 18 residues long. The germline CDR1 and CDR2 sequences are SGDLS and YYNGEE. CDR3 amino acids: CASSVGTGPGSGANVLTF. DNA of the CDR3: TGTGCCAGCAGCGTAGGGACAGGGCCTGGCTCTGGGGCCAACGTCCTGACTTTC.

This chain joins TRBV11-2 and TRBJ2-7; 7 bases fit TRBD1. The CDR3 is 15 residues long. V shed 1 base and J 2 bases; nucleotides not matched to a gene: 5. Germline CDR1 and CDR2: SGHAT and FQNNGV. The CDR3 loop is CASSLGTGSTYEQYF. CDR3 bases: TGTGCCAGCAGCTTAGGGACAGGCTCTACCTACGAGCAGTACTTC.

In its sample, this clone was seen a few times. The chain carries TRBV2 and TRBJ1-5; perhaps TRBD1 as D (5 bases). This CDR3 contains 15 residues. Trimming pared 4 bases from V and 2 bases from J, leaving 12 bases between. Per germline, CDR1 SNHLY and CDR2 FYNNEI. CDR3 sequence: CASSVERGGNQPQHF. The CDR3 DNA reads TGTGCCAGCAGTGTCGAGCGGGGGGGCAATCAGCCCCAGCATTTT. Filled out from reference TRBV2 and TRBJ1-5, the complete variable domain reads EPEVTQTPSHQVTQMGQEVILRCVPISNHLYFYWYRQILGQKVEFLVSFYNNEISEKSEIFDDQFSVERPDGSNFTLKIRSTKLEDSAMYFCASSVERGGNQPQHFGDGTRLSIL.

This clone has more than one count but fewer than ten. V is TRBV10-2 and J is TRBJ2-1, with D hard to call. With 0 bases removed from V and 9 bases from J, the gap between germline ends came to 6 bases. From germline, CDR1 is WSHSY and CDR2 SAAADI. This CDR3 spans 12 amino acids. The CDR3 here is CASSESFGEQFF. CDR3 bases: TGCGCCAGCAGTGAGTCCTTCGGTGAGCAGTTCTTC.

The chain is built from TRBV5-4 and TRBJ2-5, with TRBD2 matching over 12 bases. Losses at the gene ends were 3 bases for V and 4 bases for J; bases not matched to a gene: 7. CDR3 size: 16 residues. Germline values: CDR1 SGHNT, CDR2 YYREEE (reference sequence). DNA of the CDR3: TGTGCCAGCAGCTCGGGACTAGCGGGCTCGGGAGAGACCCAGTACTTC. Amino acid sequence: CASSSGLAGSGETQYF.

This clone has a count of ten or more. J is TRBJ2-5 and V is TRBV11-2; possible D gene TRBD2, 5 bases. Germline loops: CDR1 SGHAT, CDR2 FQNNGV. The CDR3 covers 18 residues. The V and J ends lost 0 bases and 3 bases respectively, with 20 bases between them. For the CDR3, the DNA is TGTGCCAGCAGCTTAGATCTAACCCCGACTATAAGCGAAGAGACCCAGTACTTC. Protein product: CASSLDLTPTISEETQYF.

This clone was seen only a few times. The chain uses TRBV11-2 and TRBJ2-1; 7 bases line up with TRBD1. Trimming took 2 bases from V and 4 from J; bases not matched to a gene: 8. The CDR3 contains 16 residues. Germline-derived CDR1 and CDR2 are SGHAT and FQNNGV. The DNA of the CDR3 is TGTGCCAGCAGCTTATTCGGACAGGTCGGGTACAATGAGCAGTTCTTC. Translating it yields CASSLFGQVGYNEQFF.

This chain joins TRBV5-1 and TRBJ2-2, with a weak D call TRBD1 (5 bases). CDR3 length: 16 residues. V was cut by 0 bases and J by 0 bases, with 9 bases left in between. CDR1 is SGHRS and CDR2 is YFSETQ in the germline V gene. The CDR3 reads CASSLAPDTNTGELFF. The DNA of the CDR3 is TGCGCCAGCAGCTTGGCGCCGGACACGAACACCGGGGAGCTGTTTTTT.

The chain recombines TRBV5-1 with TRBJ2-1; TRBD2 matches 9 bases. Germline loops: CDR1 SGHRS, CDR2 YFSETQ. The CDR3 runs to 16 residues. V shed 3 bases, J shed 7 bases, and the junction held 11 bases outside the gene matches. CDR3 sequence (DNA): TGCGCCAGCAGCTCCGCTTCTGGCGGGAGGGGGAATGAGCAGTTCTTC. Its protein product is CASSSASGGRGNEQFF. Drawing the rest from reference TRBV5-1 and TRBJ2-1, the complete variable domain is KAGVTQTPRYLIKTRGQQVTLSCSPISGHRSVSWYQQTPGQGLQFLFEYFSETQRNKGNFPGRFSGRQFSNSRSEMNVSTLELGDSALYLCASSSASGGRGNEQFFGPGTRLTVL.

Note on this clone: The junction does not match germline at one end; this may be a read error. CDR3 residues: CATSGEGQPQHF. The CDR3 nucleotides read TGTGCCACCAGCGGAGAGGGGCAGCCCCAGCATTTT. This rearrangement joins TRBV15 to TRBJ1-5; tentative D call: TRBD1 (5 bases). The CDR3 runs to 12 residues. Germline V gives CDR1 LNHNV, CDR2 YYDKDF (reference sequence).

This clone was picked up a small number of times. The genes are TRBV5-5 and TRBJ2-2; TRBD2 is a possible D gene (5 bases). Germline V gene lookup returns CDR1 SGHKS and CDR2 YYEKEE (reference sequence). This CDR3 comprises 19 residues. Trimming took 0 bases from V and 0 from J, leaving 18 bases between them. CDR3 region: CASSLASGSLITNTGELFF. In nucleotides, the CDR3 is TGTGCCAGCAGCTTGGCCTCGGGAAGCCTAATAACGAACACCGGGGAGCTGTTTTTT.

This clone was detected only once. This chain uses TRBV19 with TRBJ1-5; 8 nucleotides agree with TRBD1. J was trimmed by 5 bases and V by 8 bases; bases with no gene match: 2. Germline loops: CDR1 LNHDA, CDR2 SQIVND (reference sequence). This CDR3 is built from 12 residues. The CDR3 spells CASRTGYQPQHF. The CDR3 nucleotides read TGTGCCAGTCGGACAGGGTATCAGCCCCAGCATTTT.

This chain joins TRBV19 and TRBJ2-4; TRBD1 matches 7 bases. The CDR3 has 16 residues. CDR1 is LNHDA and CDR2 is SQIVND in the germline V gene (reference sequence). V lost 4 bases and J lost 1; bases outside the gene matches: 7. CDR3 residues: CASSSFRGTAKNIQYF. The CDR3 nucleotides read TGTGCCAGTAGTAGCTTCAGGGGGACGGCCAAAAACATTCAGTACTTC. Supplemented by reference TRBV19 and TRBJ2-4, the full variable domain reads DGGITQSPKYLFRKEGQNVTLSCEQNLNHDAMYWYRQDPGQGLRLIYYSQIVNDFQKGDIAEGYSVSREKKESFPLTVTSAQKNPTAFYLCASSSFRGTAKNIQYFGAGTRLSVL.

The chain carries TRBV7-2 and TRBJ2-3; D is ambiguous. V lost 3 bases and J 4 bases, leaving 8 bases between the germline ends. CDR1 and CDR2 from the germline V gene are SGHTA and FQGNSA. The CDR3 loop spans 13 amino acids. This CDR3 is CASSFPGSDTQYF. DNA for the CDR3: TGTGCCAGCAGCTTCCCGGGCTCAGATACGCAGTATTTT. Full variable domain (rest looked up from reference TRBV7-2 and TRBJ2-3): GAGVSQSPSNKVTEKGKDVELRCDPISGHTALYWYRQSLGQGLEFLIYFQGNSAPDKSGLPSDRFSAERTGGSVSTLTIQRTQQEDSAVYLCASSFPGSDTQYFGPGTRLTVL.

This chain joins TRBV6-1 and TRBJ2-7; 7 bases line up with TRBD1. The length of the CDR3 is 14 residues. J lost 2 bases, V lost 3 bases, and 4 bases had no gene match. Germline-derived CDR1 and CDR2 are MNHNS and SASEGT. CDR3 DNA sequence: TGTGCCAGCAGTGAGGACAGGTACCCCTACGAGCAGTACTTC. Its protein product is CASSEDRYPYEQYF.

The chain joins TRBV6-1 to TRBJ2-3, with D unresolved. The germline V gene has CDR1 MNHNS and CDR2 SASEGT. The V gene lost 1 base and the J gene lost 6 bases, with 8 bases spanning the gap. This CDR3 is built from 13 residues. The CDR3 reads CASSEGGVDTQYF. CDR3 sequence (DNA): TGTGCCAGCAGTGAAGGTGGGGTGGATACGCAGTATTTT.

To note about this clone: Other DNA variants within this sample encode the same CDR3. The rearrangement joins TRBV7-3 to TRBJ2-1; D possibly uses TRBD1 or TRBD2 (5 bases each). Trimming took 0 bases from V and 5 from J, leaving 5 bases between them. Per germline, CDR1 SGHTA and CDR2 FQGTGA. This CDR3 is 13 amino acids long. The CDR3 is CASSLTGDNEQFF. CDR3 sequence (DNA): TGTGCCAGCAGCTTAACGGGGGACAATGAGCAGTTCTTC.

This sequence joins TRBV7-9 and TRBJ2-6; TRBD1 aligns across 9 bases. The CDR3 covers 17 residues. Germline loops: CDR1 SEHNR, CDR2 FQNEAQ (reference sequence). The ends lost 5 bases at V and 1 base at J; junction bases unmatched: 6. CDR3 sequence (DNA): TGTGCCAGCAGCCCCGGGACAGGGTTATCTGGGGCCAACGTCCTGACTTTC. It codes for CASSPGTGLSGANVLTF.

A single count supports this clone. V and J are TRBV7-8 and TRBJ2-3, with 9 bases that match TRBD2. Per the germline V gene, CDR1 is SGHVS and CDR2 is FQNEAQ. V shed 1 base, J shed 5 bases, and the junction held 7 bases outside the gene matches. The CDR3 runs to 16 residues. In DNA, the CDR3 is TGTGCCAGCAGCTTAGACGGGACTAGCAGGGAAGATACGCAGTATTTT. Translated, it gives CASSLDGTSREDTQYF.

The genes are TRBV5-6 and TRBJ2-1; no firm D call. The V end lost 5 bases, the J end lost 11 bases, and 17 bases lay between the germline ends. This CDR3 spans 13 amino acids. Germline V gene data show CDR1 as SGHDT and CDR2 as YYEEEE. The CDR3 is CASSSSYTPKQFF. CDR3 nucleotides: TGTGCCAGCAGTTCGTCCTATACCCCCAAGCAGTTCTTC.

CDR3 residues: CSNRVGDTQYF. DNA for the CDR3: TGCAGCAACAGGGTAGGAGATACGCAGTATTTT. The gene calls are TRBV29-1 and TRBJ2-3; D possibly corresponds to TRBD1 (6 bases). V was clipped by 8 bases and J by 5 bases, with 11 bases between them. Per the germline V gene, CDR1 is SQVTM and CDR2 is ANQGSEA. The CDR3 loop spans 11 amino acids.

The chain uses TRBV19 and TRBJ2-2, with TRBD1 as a possible D gene (7 bases). The CDR3 runs 19 residues. CDR1 and CDR2 from the germline V gene are LNHDA and SQIVND (reference sequence). V was cut by 5 bases and J by 6 bases, with 28 bases left in between. For the CDR3, the DNA is TGTGCCAGTAGTCCAGGGGGGTCAGCTCGACAGGGATGGGCCGGGGAGCTGTTTTTT. Protein product: CASSPGGSARQGWAGELFF.